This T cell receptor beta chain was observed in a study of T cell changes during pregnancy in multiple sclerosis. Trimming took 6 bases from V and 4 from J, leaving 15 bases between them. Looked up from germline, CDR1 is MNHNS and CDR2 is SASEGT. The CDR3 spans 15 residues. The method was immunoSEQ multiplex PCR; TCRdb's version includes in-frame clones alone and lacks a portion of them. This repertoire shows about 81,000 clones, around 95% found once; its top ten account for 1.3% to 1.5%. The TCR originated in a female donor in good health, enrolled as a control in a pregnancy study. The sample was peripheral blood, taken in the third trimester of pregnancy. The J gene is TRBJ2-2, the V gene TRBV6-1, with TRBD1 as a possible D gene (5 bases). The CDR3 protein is CASRGLGSFTGELFF. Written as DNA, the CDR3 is TGTGCCAGCAGGGGGCTAGGCAGTTTCACCGGGGAGCTGTTTTTT.